Listed below are T cell receptor beta chains from one sample, sequenced in a study of OX40 agonist ivuxolimab in advanced cancers. Only in-frame clones appear in the TCRdb table, and some are missing; sequencing was by immunoSEQ multiplex PCR. The table records some 130,000 clones, roughly nine tenths of them present only once. The sequencing used CD4+ or CD8+ T cells sorted from blood, collected in a trial of the OX40 agonist ivuxolimab. The source is an adult with an advanced solid tumor such as melanoma, head and neck, liver or kidney cancer. Both conserved end residues are part of each CDR3.

v_gene	j_gene	len	CDR3aa
TRBV27	TRBJ1-2	14	CASSLYRGLDGYTF
TRBV7-2	TRBJ1-3	18	CASSIDRVRGHSGNTIYF
TRBV2	TRBJ1-6	14	CASSVVQSNSPLHF
TRBV6-5	TRBJ2-3	14	CAATRGNPTDTQYF
TRBV4-3	TRBJ1-4	16	CASSQDPPGLREKLFF
TRBV7-9	TRBJ2-5	14	CASSSRNYQETQYF
TRBV28	TRBJ1-1	12	CASSSGATEAFF
TRBV7-2	TRBJ2-3	16	CASSTKTGPQAGTQYF
TRBV5-6	TRBJ1-5	14	CASSLGGRNQPQHF
TRBV6-5	TRBJ2-7	14	CASSYRAGPYEQYF
TRBV30	TRBJ2-7	12	CAWSSLSYEQYF
TRBV5-4	TRBJ1-2	17	CASSLGGEQGSNYGYTF
TRBV7-9	TRBJ2-6	19	CASSLGLGTGASGANVLTF
TRBV5-4	TRBJ1-2	13	CASRRQGESGYTF
TRBV18	TRBJ1-5	14	CASSGQGGNQPQHF
TRBV28	TRBJ1-5	11	CASSGRSQQHF
TRBV19	TRBJ1-5	14	CASSISGFGQPQHF
TRBV28	TRBJ2-1	14	CASSLISSYNEQFF
TRBV11-2	TRBJ1-3	17	CASSSLVRGEGGNTIYF
TRBV9	TRBJ2-7	15	CASSVATGEWGEQYF
TRBV10-3	TRBJ1-1	13	CATRGPGNTEAFF
TRBV6-5	TRBJ2-6	13	CACRGAGANVLTF
TRBV29-1	TRBJ2-7	10	CSVGLPGQYF
TRBV7-2	TRBJ1-1	16	CASSPVSGLPGTEAFF
TRBV5-6	TRBJ1-1	14	CASSLDGLNTEAFF
TRBV19	TRBJ1-5	18	CASRRDSHPGGSNQPQHF
TRBV9	TRBJ2-1	15	CASSVEQGVHNEQFF
TRBV13	TRBJ2-3	11	CASSLVGTQYF
TRBV7-2	TRBJ2-2	15	CASSRPGRNTGELFF
TRBV7-8	TRBJ1-2	14	CASSIRTGGYGYTF
TRBV7-2	TRBJ2-7	14	CASSFGGRTYEQYF
TRBV10-3	TRBJ2-3	15	CAIRIGRGGTDTQYF
TRBV28	TRBJ2-7	14	CASKESGGRGEQYF
TRBV30	TRBJ2-1	14	CAWSVTSGSNEQFF
TRBV29-1	TRBJ1-1	15	CSVQSSGTGNTEAFF
TRBV13	TRBJ1-2	17	CASSSRGRPSANYGYTF
TRBV19	TRBJ2-2	15	CASSPETGRTGELFF
TRBV5-1	TRBJ2-2	17	CASSLYGPGRDTGELFF
TRBV28	TRBJ1-1	15	CASSPSGEGNTEAFF
TRBV27	TRBJ2-2	13	CASSPQRAGELFF
TRBV11-3	TRBJ2-3	14	CASSPSRLTDTQYF
TRBV5-6	TRBJ1-2	12	CASSSRLSGYTF
TRBV7-2	TRBJ2-1	15	CASSSGQGLYNEQFF
TRBV11-2	TRBJ1-1	12	CASSLISDEAFF
TRBV28	TRBJ2-7	15	CATYTEGAESYEQYF
TRBV19	TRBJ2-2	14	CASSRGPRGGELFF
TRBV5-4	TRBJ2-3	13	CASRGRGDDTQYF
TRBV7-9	TRBJ2-2	15	CASSRRPGKTGELFF